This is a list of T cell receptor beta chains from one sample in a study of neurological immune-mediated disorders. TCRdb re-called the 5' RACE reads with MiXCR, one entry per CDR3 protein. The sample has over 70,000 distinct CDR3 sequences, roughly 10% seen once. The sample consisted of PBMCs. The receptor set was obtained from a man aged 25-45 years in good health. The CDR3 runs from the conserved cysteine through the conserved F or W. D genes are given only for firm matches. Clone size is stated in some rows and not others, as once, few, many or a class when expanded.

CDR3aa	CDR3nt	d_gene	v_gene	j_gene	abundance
CASSLVWGDLQETQYF	TGTGCCAGCAGCTTAGTTTGGGGAGACCTGCAAGAGACCCAGTACTTC	-	TRBV7-9	TRBJ2-5	many
CASTIAGGRSEQYF	TGTGCCAGCACTATAGCGGGAGGGCGAAGCGAGCAGTACTTC	TRBD2	TRBV27	TRBJ2-7	many
CASSPTGADEQYF	TGTGCCAGCAGCCCCACAGGGGCGGACGAGCAGTACTTC	TRBD1	TRBV7-3	TRBJ2-7	many
CASSQLPGQGTSTNEKLFF	TGTGCCAGCAGCCAACTTCCGGGGCAGGGGACATCAACTAATGAAAAACTGTTTTTT	-	TRBV7-2	TRBJ1-4	few
CAISESTGAGHEQFF	TGTGCCATCAGTGAGTCCACAGGGGCGGGTCATGAGCAGTTCTTC	TRBD1	TRBV10-3	TRBJ2-1	many
CASSFSSLRGSYEQYF	TGTGCCAGCAGTTTCAGCAGCCTCCGAGGCTCCTACGAGCAGTACTTC	-	TRBV12-3/TRBV12-4	TRBJ2-7	many
CAISESMTDNYGYTF	TGTGCCATCAGTGAGTCTATGACAGATAACTATGGCTACACCTTC	-	TRBV10-3	TRBJ1-2	many
CASSRDRNRDYNNEQFF	TGTGCCAGCAGTCGAGACAGGAACAGGGACTACAACAATGAGCAGTTCTTC	-	TRBV27	TRBJ2-1	many
CASSLWGAGGVYEQYF	TGTGCCAGCAGTTTATGGGGGGCAGGGGGCGTTTACGAGCAGTACTTC	TRBD1	TRBV28	TRBJ2-7	many
CASSFLPGLAGVTGELFF	TGTGCCAGCAGTTTTCTCCCGGGACTAGCGGGAGTCACCGGGGAGCTGTTTTTT	TRBD2	TRBV12-3/TRBV12-4	TRBJ2-2	few
CSVRRYEPSYEQYF	TGCAGTGTTAGGAGGTATGAGCCCTCCTACGAGCAGTACTTC	-	TRBV20-1	TRBJ2-7	many
CASSLSTGGEQYF	TGTGCCAGCAGCTTAAGTACAGGGGGGGAGCAGTACTTC	TRBD1	TRBV7-3	TRBJ2-7	many
CASSQTSGTQGDTQYF	TGCGCCAGCAGCCAAACTAGCGGGACCCAGGGAGATACGCAGTATTTT	TRBD2	TRBV4-1	TRBJ2-3	many
CASSLGAGETYEQYF	TGCGCCAGCAGCTTGGGTGCGGGAGAAACCTACGAGCAGTACTTC	TRBD2	TRBV5-1	TRBJ2-7	many
CASTPSEGSYEQYF	TGTGCCAGCACCCCCTCCGAGGGCTCCTACGAGCAGTACTTC	-	TRBV12-3/TRBV12-4	TRBJ2-7	many
CASSEDSGRADEQFF	TGTGCCAGCAGTGAAGATAGCGGGAGGGCGGATGAGCAGTTCTTC	TRBD2	TRBV25-1	TRBJ2-1	many
CASSFRSREIYNEQFF	TGCGCCAGCAGCTTCCGTTCGCGGGAGATATACAATGAGCAGTTCTTC	TRBD2	TRBV5-1	TRBJ2-1	many
CASSSGGNTGELFF	TGTGCCAGCAGTTCAGGGGGCAACACCGGGGAGCTGTTTTTT	TRBD1	TRBV27	TRBJ2-2	many
CASSLGLAVTDTQYF	TGTGCCAGCAGCTTAGGACTAGCGGTCACAGATACGCAGTATTTT	TRBD2	TRBV7-9	TRBJ2-3	many
CAIQTGGTNEKLFF	TGTGCCATACAAACAGGGGGTACTAATGAAAAACTGTTTTTT	TRBD1	TRBV12-3/TRBV12-4	TRBJ1-4	many
CASSFHWGSQLGGYTF	TGTGCCAGCTCGTTTCACTGGGGCAGTCAACTAGGAGGCTACACCTTC	-	TRBV7-9	TRBJ1-2	many
CSVVASYNEQFF	TGCAGCGTTGTAGCCAGTTACAATGAGCAGTTCTTC	-	TRBV29-1	TRBJ2-1	-
CATSSSIRYEQYF	TGTGCCACCAGCAGCAGTATCCGATACGAGCAGTACTTC	-	TRBV15	TRBJ2-7	many
CASSLLLGNEQFF	TGTGCCAGCAGCTTACTTCTTGGTAATGAGCAGTTCTTC	-	TRBV7-3	TRBJ2-1	many
CASSHGTLETQYF	TGTGCCAGCAGTCACGGGACATTGGAGACCCAGTACTTC	-	TRBV12-3/TRBV12-4	TRBJ2-5	many
CASSLVASGGFNEQFF	TGCGCCAGCAGCTTGGTGGCTAGCGGGGGATTTAATGAGCAGTTCTTC	TRBD2	TRBV5-1	TRBJ2-1	many
CSASLSGAGAGELFF	TGCAGTGCTAGTTTGTCGGGAGCGGGGGCCGGGGAGCTGTTTTTT	TRBD2	TRBV20-1	TRBJ2-2	many
CASSLTGSPVANVLTF	TGTGCCAGCAGTTTGACAGGATCCCCCGTGGCCAACGTCCTGACTTTC	-	TRBV28	TRBJ2-6	many
CASSSEAGNQPQHF	TGCGCCAGCAGCTCCGAGGCTGGCAATCAGCCCCAGCATTTT	-	TRBV5-1	TRBJ1-5	many
CASLPSGTLTGELFF	TGTGCCAGCCTCCCTAGCGGGACTCTCACCGGGGAGCTGTTTTTT	TRBD2	TRBV12-3/TRBV12-4	TRBJ2-2	many
CASNPPGGGGSYEQYF	TGTGCCAGCAACCCCCCTGGGGGCGGGGGCTCCTACGAGCAGTACTTC	-	TRBV7-9	TRBJ2-7	many
CASSQDRWGTEAFF	TGTGCCAGCAGCCAAGATCGGTGGGGAACTGAAGCTTTCTTT	-	TRBV14	TRBJ1-1	many
CASSPASSGPSYEQYF	TGTGCCAGCAGTCCCGCCTCTAGCGGCCCCTCCTACGAGCAGTACTTC	TRBD2	TRBV28	TRBJ2-7	many
CVIAPQGQGGLEQYF	TGTGTCATCGCACCTCAAGGGCAGGGTGGACTGGAGCAGTACTTC	-	TRBV10-3	TRBJ2-7	-
CATTISPGQASSGNTIYF	TGTGCCACCACCATATCACCGGGACAGGCTTCCTCTGGAAACACCATATATTTT	TRBD1	TRBV7-2	TRBJ1-3	-
CSAVAGGRADTQYF	TGCAGTGCCGTAGCGGGAGGGAGGGCAGATACGCAGTATTTT	TRBD2	TRBV20-1	TRBJ2-3	many
CASSRPSSGQYNEQFF	TGTGCCAGCAGCCGGCCCTCTAGCGGGCAATACAATGAGCAGTTCTTC	TRBD2	TRBV9	TRBJ2-1	many
CASSRSENTGELFF	TGTGCCAGCAGCCGGAGCGAGAACACCGGGGAGCTGTTTTTT	-	TRBV3-1	TRBJ2-2	many
CASSLVPGGETQYF	TGCGCCAGCAGCTTGGTTCCAGGGGGCGAGACCCAGTACTTC	TRBD1	TRBV5-1	TRBJ2-5	many
CASRLTGGDDKNIQYF	TGTGCCAGCAGGCTGACGGGGGGGGACGACAAAAACATTCAGTACTTC	TRBD2	TRBV28	TRBJ2-4	many
CASSPTSIEQYF	TGTGCCAGCAGCCCCACTAGCATCGAGCAGTACTTC	-	TRBV12-3/TRBV12-4	TRBJ2-7	many
CASSSDPGQGPQHF	TGCGCCAGCAGCTCGGACCCTGGACAGGGGCCCCAGCATTTT	TRBD1	TRBV5-1	TRBJ1-5	few
CASSFQGTSGNEQFF	TGTGCCAGCAGCTTTCAAGGCACTTCGGGGAATGAGCAGTTCTTC	-	TRBV11-3	TRBJ2-1	many
CSARDPRVSYEQYF	TGCAGTGCTAGAGATCCGCGGGTCTCCTACGAGCAGTACTTC	-	TRBV20-1	TRBJ2-7	-
CATSRVPLAGRSTDTQYF	TGTGCCACCAGCAGAGTTCCCCTAGCGGGACGAAGCACAGATACGCAGTATTTT	TRBD2	TRBV15	TRBJ2-3	many
CASSRTSGMREQYF	TGTGCCAGCAGTAGGACTAGCGGGATGCGCGAGCAGTACTTC	TRBD2	TRBV6-1	TRBJ2-7	-
CASSPGSFSGANVLTF	TGTGCCAGCTCACCAGGAAGTTTCTCTGGGGCCAACGTCCTGACTTTC	-	TRBV18	TRBJ2-6	many
CSASILVSLETQYF	TGCAGTGCTAGTATCCTAGTTAGTCTAGAGACCCAGTACTTC	-	TRBV20-1	TRBJ2-5	many
CASRPVPGLADSNTGELFF	TGTGCCAGCAGACCTGTCCCGGGACTAGCGGACTCGAACACCGGGGAGCTGTTTTTT	TRBD2	TRBV6-6	TRBJ2-2	many
CASSMWTVAKNIQYF	TGCGCCAGCAGCATGTGGACAGTAGCCAAAAACATTCAGTACTTC	-	TRBV5-1	TRBJ2-4	many
CASSRKAGGDYEQYF	TGCGCCAGCAGCCGGAAAGCGGGAGGGGACTACGAGCAGTACTTC	TRBD2	TRBV4-1	TRBJ2-7	many
CSGGRDRALSGGELFF	TGCAGCGGAGGGCGGGACAGGGCCCTCTCAGGAGGGGAGCTGTTTTTT	TRBD1	TRBV29-1	TRBJ2-2	many
CAISDDTVGTQYF	TGTGCCATCAGCGACGATACAGTAGGGACCCAGTACTTC	-	TRBV10-3	TRBJ2-5	many
CASSLVAESGQFF	TGTGCCAGCAGTCTCGTAGCGGAATCGGGACAGTTCTTC	-	TRBV2	TRBJ2-1	many
CASTLQEMTEAFF	TGTGCCAGCACCCTACAGGAAATGACTGAAGCTTTCTTT	-	TRBV12-3/TRBV12-4	TRBJ1-1	many
CASRSNSGESYEQYF	TGTGCCAGCAGGTCCAACAGCGGGGAATCCTACGAGCAGTACTTC	TRBD2	TRBV7-2	TRBJ2-7	many